This T cell receptor (beta chain) stems from a study of CD8 T cell repertoires and HIV-1 epitope variants. On the study more broadly: Twenty-five autologous and known Gag and Nef epitope variant peptides each stimulated T cells separately. Separate from the cultures, 1M uncultured T cells served as baseline. Cultures ran 10 days, with IL-2, IL-7 and IL-15 added on days 3 and 7. Enriched T cells were co-cultured with equal autologous T cell-negative cells.

As concerns this clone: The target antigen is unknown.

Sequencing used immunoSEQ multiplex PCR; TCRdb keeps in-frame clones, though not all of them. The repertoire has about 4,100 clones, 68% of them found once; the top ten carry roughly 44%. Germline-derived CDR1 and CDR2 are SGHRS and YFSETQ. The CDR3 consists of 15 residues. Trimming took 3 bases from V and 8 from J; bases not matched to a gene: 7. The sample consisted of cultured CD8+ T cells derived from PBMCs. The gene calls are TRBV5-1 and TRBJ2-1, with TRBD1 matching over 11 bases. This TCR came from a male donor with HIV. CDR3 loop: CASSWGQGGWDEQFF. The CDR3 nucleotides are TGCGCCAGCAGCTGGGGACAGGGGGGATGGGATGAGCAGTTCTTC.